The clone carrying this TCR beta chain was seen at least ten times. Its antigen is undetermined. The data were obtained in a study of Graves' ophthalmopathy and Graves' hyperthyroidism. Turning to the study itself: No treatment had been given when peripheral blood was collected at initial diagnosis.

Trimming took off 6 bases at V and 2 bases at J, with 16 bases between the two ends. Germline V gene data show CDR1 as MNHEY and CDR2 as SMNVEV (reference sequence). CDR3 length equals 15 residues. Study-wide points: In blood appeared most of the expanded thyroid clonotypes whose frequency exceeded 0.001.

Clinicians made diagnoses from clinical symptoms, serum thyroxine, TRAb, thyroid ultrasound and orbital computed tomography. From RNA, the CDR3 regions of TCR beta chains were amplified and sequenced. RT-PCR in the first round used HTBI primers; a second-round multiplex PCR followed. In TCRdb, the multiplex PCR reads were re-called with MiXCR into one record per CDR3 protein. The sample consists of fewer than 350,000 distinct CDR3 sequences, 17% of them appearing once. Sequenced: peripheral blood. The clonotype originates from an adult man with Graves' ophthalmopathy. The rearrangement joins TRBV27 to TRBJ1-2, with D possibly being TRBD1 (5 bases). This CDR3 reads CASRLAGGYNYGYTF. The CDR3 DNA follows: TGTGCCAGCAGACTCGCTGGGGGGTACAACTATGGCTACACCTTC.